This T cell receptor beta chain was identified during a study of siplizumab effects on memory and regulatory T cells. Study outcomes and limitations: The alloresponse seemed to draw substantially on naive T cells, which appeared more diverse than memory cells. It was not possible to assign a naive or memory phenotype to roughly 80-95% of proliferating CD4+ or CD8+ clones. Some alloreactive sequences were traceable to unstimulated CD4+ memory cells, and siplizumab significantly reduced them.

The protocol was immunoSEQ multiplex PCR, while the TCRdb copy is restricted to in-frame clones and leaves out a portion. Seen here are 94,000 or so clones, over 85% observed once, and the top ten hold 6.5%. With respect to this clone: Its antigen is not known.

The source of this sequence is a human donor in good health. Specimen: CD8+ T cells sorted from blood.

In DNA, the CDR3 is TGTGCCAGTAGTTCGCGGACAGGGCTGGGTTTGTCACCCCTCCACTTT. Translated, it gives CASSSRTGLGLSPLHF. This chain uses TRBV19 with TRBJ1-6; TRBD1 agrees at 8 bases. Germline-derived CDR1 and CDR2 are LNHDA and SQIVND (reference sequence). After removal of 5 bases from V and 10 bases from J, the junction contained 13 bases not matched to a gene. There are 16 residues in the CDR3.